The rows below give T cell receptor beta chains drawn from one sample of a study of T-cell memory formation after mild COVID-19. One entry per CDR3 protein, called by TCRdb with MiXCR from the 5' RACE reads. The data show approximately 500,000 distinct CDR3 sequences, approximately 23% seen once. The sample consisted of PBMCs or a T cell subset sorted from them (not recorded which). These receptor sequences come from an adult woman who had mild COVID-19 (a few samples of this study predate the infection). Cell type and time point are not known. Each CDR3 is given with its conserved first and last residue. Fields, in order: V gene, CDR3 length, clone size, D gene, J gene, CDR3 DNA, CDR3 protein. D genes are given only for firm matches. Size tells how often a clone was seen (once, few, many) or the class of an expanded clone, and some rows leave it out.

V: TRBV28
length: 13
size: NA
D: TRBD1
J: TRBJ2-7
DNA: TGTGCCAGCAGGAAGAGAGGACAGGACGAGCAGTACTTC
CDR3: CASRKRGQDEQYF

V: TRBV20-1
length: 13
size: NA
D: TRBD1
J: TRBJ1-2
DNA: TGCAGTGCTAGAGACAGGGGGGTCGATGGCTACACCTTC
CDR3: CSARDRGVDGYTF

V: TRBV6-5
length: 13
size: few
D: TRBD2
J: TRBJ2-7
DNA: TGTGCCAGCAGATCACGGGGGGGAGACGAGCAGTACTTC
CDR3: CASRSRGGDEQYF

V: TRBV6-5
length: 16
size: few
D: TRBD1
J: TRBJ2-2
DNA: TGTGCCAGCAGCCGACAGGGATCTGTGGGCACCGGGGAGCTGTTTTTT
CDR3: CASSRQGSVGTGELFF

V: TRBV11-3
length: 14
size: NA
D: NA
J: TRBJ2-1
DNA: TGTGCCAGCAGCGGGAATAGGGTTTACAATGAGCAGTTCTTC
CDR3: CASSGNRVYNEQFF

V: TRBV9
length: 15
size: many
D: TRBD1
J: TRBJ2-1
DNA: TGTGCCAGCAGCGTAGATGGACAGGGGAGGAATGAGCAGTTCTTC
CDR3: CASSVDGQGRNEQFF

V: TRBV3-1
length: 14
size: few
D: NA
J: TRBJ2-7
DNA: TGTGCCAGCAGCCAAGGGCGCGCGGGATACGAGCAGTACTTC
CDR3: CASSQGRAGYEQYF

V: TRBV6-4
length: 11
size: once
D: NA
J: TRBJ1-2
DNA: TGTGCCAGCAGTGACTGGGGAAGCTACACCTTC
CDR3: CASSDWGSYTF

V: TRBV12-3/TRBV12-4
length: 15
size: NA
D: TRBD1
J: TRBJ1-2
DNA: TGTGCCACCGCGGGACAGGAGGCCTGGGTCTTGGGCTACACCTTC
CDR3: CATAGQEAWVLGYTF

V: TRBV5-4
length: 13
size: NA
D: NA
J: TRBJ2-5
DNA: TGTGCCAGCAGCTTGGGGCACGAAGAGACCCAGTACTTC
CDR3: CASSLGHEETQYF

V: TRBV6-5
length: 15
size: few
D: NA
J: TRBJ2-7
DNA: TGTGCCAGCAGTTACGGTACGGTTCGCTCGGCCGAGCAGTACTTC
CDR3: CASSYGTVRSAEQYF

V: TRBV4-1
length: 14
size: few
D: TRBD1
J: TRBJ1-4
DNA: TGCGCCAGCAGCCAGCTGATGTGGGGACAGGCGGCGTTTTTT
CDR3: CASSQLMWGQAAFF

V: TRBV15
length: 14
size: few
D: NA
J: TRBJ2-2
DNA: TGTGCCACCAGCAGAGATCAAGCTACCGGGGAGCTGTTTTTT
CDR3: CATSRDQATGELFF

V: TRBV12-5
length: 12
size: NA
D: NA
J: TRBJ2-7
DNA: TGTGCTAGTGGTAAACAGGGCTACGAGCAGTACTTC
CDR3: CASGKQGYEQYF

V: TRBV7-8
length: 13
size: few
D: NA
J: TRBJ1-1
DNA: TGTGCCAGCAGCTTTGGGGGACCCACTGAAGCTTTCTTT
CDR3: CASSFGGPTEAFF

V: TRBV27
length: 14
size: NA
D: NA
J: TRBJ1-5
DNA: TGTGCCACCTCGGGGGGGCGGTGGGATCAGCCCCAGCATTTT
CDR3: CATSGGRWDQPQHF